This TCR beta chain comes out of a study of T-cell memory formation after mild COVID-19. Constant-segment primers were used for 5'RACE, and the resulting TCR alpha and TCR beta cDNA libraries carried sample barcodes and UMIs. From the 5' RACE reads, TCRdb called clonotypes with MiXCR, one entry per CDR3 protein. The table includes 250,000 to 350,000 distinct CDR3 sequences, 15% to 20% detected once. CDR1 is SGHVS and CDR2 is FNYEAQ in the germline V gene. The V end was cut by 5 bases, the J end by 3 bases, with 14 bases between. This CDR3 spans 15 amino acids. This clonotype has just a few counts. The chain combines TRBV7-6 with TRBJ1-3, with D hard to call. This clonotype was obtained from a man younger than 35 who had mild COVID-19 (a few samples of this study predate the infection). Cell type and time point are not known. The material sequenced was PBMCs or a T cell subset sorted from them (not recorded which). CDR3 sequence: CASSPTGYFGNTIYF. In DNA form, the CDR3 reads TGTGCCAGCAGCCCCACGGGGTACTTTGGAAACACCATATATTTT.